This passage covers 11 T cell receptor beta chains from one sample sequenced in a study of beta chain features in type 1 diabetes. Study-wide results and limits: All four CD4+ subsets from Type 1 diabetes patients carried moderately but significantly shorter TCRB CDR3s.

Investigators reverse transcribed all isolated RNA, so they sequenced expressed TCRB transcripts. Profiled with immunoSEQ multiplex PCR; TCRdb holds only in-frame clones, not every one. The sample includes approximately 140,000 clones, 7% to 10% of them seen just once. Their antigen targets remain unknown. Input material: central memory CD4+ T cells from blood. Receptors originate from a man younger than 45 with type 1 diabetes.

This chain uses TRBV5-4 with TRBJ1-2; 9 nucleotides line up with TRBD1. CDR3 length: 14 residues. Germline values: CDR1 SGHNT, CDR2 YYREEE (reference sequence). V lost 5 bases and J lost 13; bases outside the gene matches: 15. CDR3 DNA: TGTGCCAGCAGACTTCTAGGGACAGGGATGAGGATCACCTTC. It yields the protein CASRLLGTGMRITF.

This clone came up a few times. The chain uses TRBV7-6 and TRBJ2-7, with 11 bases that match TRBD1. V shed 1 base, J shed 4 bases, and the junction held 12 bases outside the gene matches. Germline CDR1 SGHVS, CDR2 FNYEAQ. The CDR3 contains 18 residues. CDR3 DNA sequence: TGTGCCAGCAGCTTAGGGTTTTCAGGACAGGGGGCGTTTTACGAGCAGTACTTC. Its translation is CASSLGFSGQGAFYEQYF.

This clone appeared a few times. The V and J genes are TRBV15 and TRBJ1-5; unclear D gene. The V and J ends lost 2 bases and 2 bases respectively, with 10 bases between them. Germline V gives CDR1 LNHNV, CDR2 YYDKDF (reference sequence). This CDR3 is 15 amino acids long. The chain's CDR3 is CATSRRMGGNQPQHF. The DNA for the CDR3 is TGTGCCACCAGCAGACGGATGGGAGGCAATCAGCCCCAGCATTTT.

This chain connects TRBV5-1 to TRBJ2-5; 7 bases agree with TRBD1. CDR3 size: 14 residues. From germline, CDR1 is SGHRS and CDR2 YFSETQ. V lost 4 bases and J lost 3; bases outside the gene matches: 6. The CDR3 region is CASSPGTEKETQYF. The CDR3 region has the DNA TGCGCCAGCAGCCCGGGGACAGAAAAAGAGACCCAGTACTTC.

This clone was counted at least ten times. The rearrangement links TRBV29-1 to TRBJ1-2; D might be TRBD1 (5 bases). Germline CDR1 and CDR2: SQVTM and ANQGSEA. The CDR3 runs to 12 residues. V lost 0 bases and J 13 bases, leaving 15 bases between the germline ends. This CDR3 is CSVEEPADNFTF. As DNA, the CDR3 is TGCAGCGTTGAAGAGCCTGCGGACAACTTCACCTTC.

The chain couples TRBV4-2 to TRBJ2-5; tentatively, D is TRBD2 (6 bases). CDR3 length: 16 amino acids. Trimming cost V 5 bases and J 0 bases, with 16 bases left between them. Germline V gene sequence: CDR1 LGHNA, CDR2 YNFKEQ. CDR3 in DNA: TGTGCCAGCAGCTTGGAGGGGCGGGGCTACCAAGAGACCCAGTACTTC. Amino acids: CASSLEGRGYQETQYF.

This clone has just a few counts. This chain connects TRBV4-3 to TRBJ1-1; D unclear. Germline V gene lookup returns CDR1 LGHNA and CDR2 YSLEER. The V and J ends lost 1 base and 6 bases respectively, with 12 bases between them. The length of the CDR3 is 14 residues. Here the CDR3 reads CASSQVRQAAEAFF. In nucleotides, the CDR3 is TGCGCCAGCAGCCAAGTCCGGCAGGCTGCTGAAGCTTTCTTT.

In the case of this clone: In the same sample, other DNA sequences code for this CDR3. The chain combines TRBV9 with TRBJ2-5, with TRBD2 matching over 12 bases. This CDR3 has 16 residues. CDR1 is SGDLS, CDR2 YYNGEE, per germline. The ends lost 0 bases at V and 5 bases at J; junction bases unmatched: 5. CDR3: CASSVASGGAGETQYF. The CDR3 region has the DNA TGTGCCAGCAGCGTAGCTAGCGGGGGGGCCGGGGAGACCCAGTACTTC.

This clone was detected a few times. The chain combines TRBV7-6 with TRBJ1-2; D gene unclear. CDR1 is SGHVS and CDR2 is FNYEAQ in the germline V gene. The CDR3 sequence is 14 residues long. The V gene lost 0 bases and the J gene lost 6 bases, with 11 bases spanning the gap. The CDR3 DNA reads TGTGCCAGCAGCTTAGCGGGGAGTGTGAATGGCTACACCTTC. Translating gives CASSLAGSVNGYTF.

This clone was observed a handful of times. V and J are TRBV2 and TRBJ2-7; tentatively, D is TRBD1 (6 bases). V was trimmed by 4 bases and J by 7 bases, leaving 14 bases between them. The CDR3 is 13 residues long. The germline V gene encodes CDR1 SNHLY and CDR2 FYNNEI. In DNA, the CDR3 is TGTGCCAGCAGTGTCGACAGGACGACAGAGCAGTACTTC. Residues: CASSVDRTTEQYF.

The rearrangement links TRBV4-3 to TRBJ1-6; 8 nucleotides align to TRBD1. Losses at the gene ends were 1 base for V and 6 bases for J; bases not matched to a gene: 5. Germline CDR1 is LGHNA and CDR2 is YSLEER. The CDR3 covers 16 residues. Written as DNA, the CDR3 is TGCGCCAGCAGCCAAGGGCCGGGACAGGCTAATTCACCCCTCCACTTT. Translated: CASSQGPGQANSPLHF.